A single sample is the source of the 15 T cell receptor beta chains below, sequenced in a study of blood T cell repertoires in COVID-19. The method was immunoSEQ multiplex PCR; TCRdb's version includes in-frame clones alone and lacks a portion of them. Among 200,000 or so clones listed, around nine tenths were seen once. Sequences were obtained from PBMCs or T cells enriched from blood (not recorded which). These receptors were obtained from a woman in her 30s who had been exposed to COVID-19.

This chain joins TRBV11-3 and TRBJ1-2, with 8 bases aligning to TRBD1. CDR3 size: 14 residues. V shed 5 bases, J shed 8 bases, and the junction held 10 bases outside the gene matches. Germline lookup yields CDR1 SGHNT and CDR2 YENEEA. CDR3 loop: CASSPKDRDLGYTF. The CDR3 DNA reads TGTGCCAGCAGCCCAAAGGACAGGGACCTCGGCTACACCTTC.

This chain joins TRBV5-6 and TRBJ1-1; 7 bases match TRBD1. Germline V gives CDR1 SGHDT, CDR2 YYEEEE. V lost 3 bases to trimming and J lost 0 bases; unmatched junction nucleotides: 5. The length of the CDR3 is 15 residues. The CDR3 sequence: CASSSGQRMNTEAFF. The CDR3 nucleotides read TGTGCCAGCAGCTCGGGACAGCGAATGAACACTGAAGCTTTCTTT.

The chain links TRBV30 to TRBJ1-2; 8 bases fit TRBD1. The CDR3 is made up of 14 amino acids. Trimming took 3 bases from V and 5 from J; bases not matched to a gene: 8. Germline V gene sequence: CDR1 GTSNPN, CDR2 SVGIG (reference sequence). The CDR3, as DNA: TGTGCCTGGAGAACGACAGGGGATCCATATGGCTACACCTTC. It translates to CAWRTTGDPYGYTF.

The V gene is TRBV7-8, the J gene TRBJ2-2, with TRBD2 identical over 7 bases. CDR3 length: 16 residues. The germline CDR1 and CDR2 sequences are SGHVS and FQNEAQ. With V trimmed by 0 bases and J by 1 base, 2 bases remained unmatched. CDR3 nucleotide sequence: TGTGCCAGCAGCTTAGCGGGAGGGAAGAACACCGGGGAGCTGTTTTTT. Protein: CASSLAGGKNTGELFF.

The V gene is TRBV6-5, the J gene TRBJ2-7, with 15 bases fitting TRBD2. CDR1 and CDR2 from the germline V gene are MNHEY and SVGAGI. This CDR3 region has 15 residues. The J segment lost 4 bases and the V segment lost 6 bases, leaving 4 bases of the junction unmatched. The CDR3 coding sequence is TGTGCCAGCAGCGGGACTAGCGGGAGGACTTACGAGCAGTACTTC. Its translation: CASSGTSGRTYEQYF.

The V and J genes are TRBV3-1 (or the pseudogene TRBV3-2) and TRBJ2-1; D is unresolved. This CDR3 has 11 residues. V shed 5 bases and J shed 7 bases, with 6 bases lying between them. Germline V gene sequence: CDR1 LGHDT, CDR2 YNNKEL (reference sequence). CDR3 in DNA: TGTGCCAGCAGCGCCAGTAATGAGCAGTTCTTC. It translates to CASSASNEQFF.

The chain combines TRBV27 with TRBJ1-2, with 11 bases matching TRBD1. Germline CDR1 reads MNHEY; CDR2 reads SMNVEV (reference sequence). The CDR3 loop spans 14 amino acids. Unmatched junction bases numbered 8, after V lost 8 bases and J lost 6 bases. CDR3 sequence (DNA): TGTGCCAGCCAACGGACAGGGGGCCCCAATGGCTACACCTTC. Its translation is CASQRTGGPNGYTF.

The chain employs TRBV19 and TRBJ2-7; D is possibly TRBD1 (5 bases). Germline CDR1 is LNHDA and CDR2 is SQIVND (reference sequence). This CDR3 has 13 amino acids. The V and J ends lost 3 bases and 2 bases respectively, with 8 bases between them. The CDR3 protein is CASSIQGTYEQYF. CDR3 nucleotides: TGTGCCAGTAGTATTCAGGGAACCTACGAGCAGTACTTC.

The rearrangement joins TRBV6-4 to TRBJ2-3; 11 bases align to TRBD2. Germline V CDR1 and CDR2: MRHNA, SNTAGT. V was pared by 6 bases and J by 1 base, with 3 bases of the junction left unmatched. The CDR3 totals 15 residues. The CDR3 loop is CASSLLAGGTDTQYF. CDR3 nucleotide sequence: TGTGCCAGCAGCTTACTAGCGGGAGGCACAGATACGCAGTATTTT.

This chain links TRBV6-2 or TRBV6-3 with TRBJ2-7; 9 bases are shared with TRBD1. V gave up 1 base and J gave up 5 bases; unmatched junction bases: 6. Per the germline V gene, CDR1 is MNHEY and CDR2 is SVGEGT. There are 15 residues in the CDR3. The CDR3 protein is CASSYFRTGEDEQYF. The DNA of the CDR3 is TGTGCCAGCAGTTACTTCCGGACAGGGGAGGACGAGCAGTACTTC.

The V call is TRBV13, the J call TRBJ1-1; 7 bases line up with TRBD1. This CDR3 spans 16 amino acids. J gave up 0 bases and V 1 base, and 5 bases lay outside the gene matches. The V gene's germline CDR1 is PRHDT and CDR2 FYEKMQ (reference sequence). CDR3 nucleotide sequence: TGTGCCAGCAGCTTAGAACAGGGGCGCATGAACACTGAAGCTTTCTTT. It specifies CASSLEQGRMNTEAFF.

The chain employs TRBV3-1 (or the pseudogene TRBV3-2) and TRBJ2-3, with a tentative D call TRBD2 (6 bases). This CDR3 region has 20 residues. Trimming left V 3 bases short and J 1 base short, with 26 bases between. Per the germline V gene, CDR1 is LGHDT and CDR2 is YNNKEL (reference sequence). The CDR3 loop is CASSHGASGTAGGGTDTQYF. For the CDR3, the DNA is TGTGCCAGCAGCCACGGGGCGTCGGGGACGGCCGGGGGTGGCACAGATACGCAGTATTTT.

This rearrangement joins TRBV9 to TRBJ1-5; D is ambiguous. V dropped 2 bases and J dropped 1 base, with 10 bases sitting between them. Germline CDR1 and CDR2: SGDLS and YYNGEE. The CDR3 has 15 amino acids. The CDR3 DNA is TGTGCCAGCAGCGTTGGAGGGAGGAGCAATCAGCCCCAGCATTTT. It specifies CASSVGGRSNQPQHF.

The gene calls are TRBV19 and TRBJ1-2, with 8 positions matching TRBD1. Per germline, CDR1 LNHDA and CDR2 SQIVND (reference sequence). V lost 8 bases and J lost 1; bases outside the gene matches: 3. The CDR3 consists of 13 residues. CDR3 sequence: CASSTGVNYGYTF. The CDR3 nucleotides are TGTGCCAGTTCGACAGGGGTTAACTATGGCTACACCTTC.

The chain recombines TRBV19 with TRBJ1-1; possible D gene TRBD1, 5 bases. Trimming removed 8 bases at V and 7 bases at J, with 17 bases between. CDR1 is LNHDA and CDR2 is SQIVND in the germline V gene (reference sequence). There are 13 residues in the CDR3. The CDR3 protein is CASSTLRGGEAFF. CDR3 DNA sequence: TGTGCCAGTTCTACCTTGCGCGGGGGTGAAGCTTTCTTT.